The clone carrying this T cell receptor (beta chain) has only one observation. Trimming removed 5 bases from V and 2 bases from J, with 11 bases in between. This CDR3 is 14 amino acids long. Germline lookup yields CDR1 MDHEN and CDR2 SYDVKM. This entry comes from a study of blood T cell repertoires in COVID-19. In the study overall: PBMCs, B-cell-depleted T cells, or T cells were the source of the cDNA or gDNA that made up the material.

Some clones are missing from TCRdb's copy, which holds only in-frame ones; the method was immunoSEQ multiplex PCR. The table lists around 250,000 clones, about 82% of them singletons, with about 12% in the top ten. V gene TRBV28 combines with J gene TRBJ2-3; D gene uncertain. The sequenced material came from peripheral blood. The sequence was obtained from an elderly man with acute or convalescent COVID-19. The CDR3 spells CASSRRGITDTQYF. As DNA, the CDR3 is TGTGCCAGCAGTCGCCGAGGTATCACAGATACGCAGTATTTT. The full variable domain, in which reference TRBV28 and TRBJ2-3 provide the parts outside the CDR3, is DVKVTQSSRYLVKRTGEKVFLECVQDMDHENMFWYRQDPGLGLRLIYFSYDVKMKEKGDIPEGYSVSREKKERFSLILESASTNQTSMYLCASSRRGITDTQYFGPGTRLTVL.